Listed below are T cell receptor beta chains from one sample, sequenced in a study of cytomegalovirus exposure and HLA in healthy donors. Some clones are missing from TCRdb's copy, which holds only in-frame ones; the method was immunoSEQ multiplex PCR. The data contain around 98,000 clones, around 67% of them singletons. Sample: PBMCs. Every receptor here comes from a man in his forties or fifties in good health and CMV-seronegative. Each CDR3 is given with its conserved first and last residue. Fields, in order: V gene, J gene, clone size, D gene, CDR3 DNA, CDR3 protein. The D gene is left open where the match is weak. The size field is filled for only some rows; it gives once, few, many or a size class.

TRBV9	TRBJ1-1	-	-	TGTGCCAGCAGCGTAGTGGGGGGGAGGACTGAAGCTTTCTTT	CASSVVGGRTEAFF
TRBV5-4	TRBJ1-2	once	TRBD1	TGTGCCAGCAGCTCAACAGGGGGAGGTTTCTATGGCTACACCTTC	CASSSTGGGFYGYTF
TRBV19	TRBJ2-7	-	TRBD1	TGTGCCACCAAGGGACAGGGATCCTCGTTAGAGCAGTACTTC	CATKGQGSSLEQYF
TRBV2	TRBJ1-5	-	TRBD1	TGTGCCAGCAGTGAAAGACAGGGTGGCAATCAGCCCCAGCATTTT	CASSERQGGNQPQHF
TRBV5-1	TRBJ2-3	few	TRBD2	TGCGCCAGCAGATCTAGCGGGGGGGCGGTAGATACGCAGTATTTT	CASRSSGGAVDTQYF
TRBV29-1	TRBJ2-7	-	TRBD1	TGCAGCGTGGGACAGTTCTACGAGCAGTACTTC	CSVGQFYEQYF
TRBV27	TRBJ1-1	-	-	TGTGCCAGCAGTTTATCCGGCAGGGCTGAAGCTTTCTTT	CASSLSGRAEAFF
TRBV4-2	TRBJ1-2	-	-	TGTGCCAGCAGCCAAGATCGAGACTATGGCTACACCTTC	CASSQDRDYGYTF
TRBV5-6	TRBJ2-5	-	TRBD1	TGTGCCAGCAGCCGACAGGGAAGGGAGACCCAGTACTTC	CASSRQGRETQYF
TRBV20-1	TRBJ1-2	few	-	TGCAGTGCAAAAGCGAACTATGGCTACACCTTC	CSAKANYGYTF
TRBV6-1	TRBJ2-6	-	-	TGTGCCAGCAGTGTTGAAGCAAGCTCTGGGGCCAACGTCCTGACTTTC	CASSVEASSGANVLTF
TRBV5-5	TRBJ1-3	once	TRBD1	TGTGCCAGCAGCTTTACAGGGGACGGAAACACCATATATTTT	CASSFTGDGNTIYF
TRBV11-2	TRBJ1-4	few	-	TGTGCCAGCAGCTTAGCATGGACGGACAAGGAAAAACTGTTTTTT	CASSLAWTDKEKLFF
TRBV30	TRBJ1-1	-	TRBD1	TGTGCCTGGAGAGGGGGCTATAGCACTGAAGCTTTCTTT	CAWRGGYSTEAFF
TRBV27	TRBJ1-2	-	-	TGTGCCAGCAGTTTCTCGCAGGGCTCTAACTATGGCTACACCTTC	CASSFSQGSNYGYTF
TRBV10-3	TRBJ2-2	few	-	TGTGCCATCAGAGGGGGGGTCGACACCGGGGAGCTGTTTTTT	CAIRGGVDTGELFF
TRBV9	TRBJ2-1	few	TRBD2	TGTGCCAGCAGCGTAAGTAGCGGGAGGGTGAATGAGCAGTTCTTC	CASSVSSGRVNEQFF
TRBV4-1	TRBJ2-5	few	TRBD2	TGCGCCAGCAGCCAAGGGACTAGCGGGGGGTGGGAGACCCAGTACTTC	CASSQGTSGGWETQYF
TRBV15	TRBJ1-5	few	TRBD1	TGTGCCACCAGCATAAGACAGGGGGGTCAGCCCCAGCATTTT	CATSIRQGGQPQHF
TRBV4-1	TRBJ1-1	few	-	TGCGCCAGCAGCCAAGGCTCATGGTCCAGGGAAATCACTGAAGCTTTCTTT	CASSQGSWSREITEAFF
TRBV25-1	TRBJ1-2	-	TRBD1	TGTGCCAGCAACAGGGGCTATGGCTACACCTTC	CASNRGYGYTF
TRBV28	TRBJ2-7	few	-	TGTGCCAGCAGTTTAATGAGGCAAGCCTACGAGCAGTACTTC	CASSLMRQAYEQYF
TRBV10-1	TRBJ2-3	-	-	TGCGCCAGCAGTGAGGTGCAGGGCGGCACAGATACGCAGTATTTT	CASSEVQGGTDTQYF
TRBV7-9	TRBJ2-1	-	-	TGTGCCAGCAGCCACCTCACGGGAAGCTCCTACAATGAGCAGTTCTTC	CASSHLTGSSYNEQFF
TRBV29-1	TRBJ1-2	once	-	TGCAGCGTTGAAGATCATACGGCGGAGGCTTACTATGGCTACACCTTC	CSVEDHTAEAYYGYTF
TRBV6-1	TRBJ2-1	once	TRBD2	TGTGCCAGCAGTGAAAGGAGGGAGGGCAGACAGTTCTTC	CASSERREGRQFF
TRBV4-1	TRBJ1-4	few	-	TGCGCCAGCAGCTCTCTAACTACAACTAATGAAAAACTGTTTTTT	CASSSLTTTNEKLFF
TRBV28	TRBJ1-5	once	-	TGTGCCAGCAGTTTATCGGGGGGGCCTATCCGCCAGCCCCAGCATTTT	CASSLSGGPIRQPQHF
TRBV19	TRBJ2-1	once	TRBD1	TGTGCCAGTAGTAGGGGACAGGCGAACAATGAGCAGTTCTTC	CASSRGQANNEQFF
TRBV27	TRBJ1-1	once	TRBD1	TGTGCCAGCCGCTGGACAGGGGGCACTGAAGCTTTCTTT	CASRWTGGTEAFF
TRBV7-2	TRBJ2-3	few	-	TGTGCCAGCAGCCCAGTTTTGGATACGCAGTATTTT	CASSPVLDTQYF
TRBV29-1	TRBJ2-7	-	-	TGCAGCGTTGAAGGGGAGGCAGGGGGATACTACTACGAGCAGTACTTC	CSVEGEAGGYYYEQYF
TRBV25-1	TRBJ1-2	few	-	TGTGCCAGCAGTTACTCCGGCAGGGCCGTCTATGGCTACACCTTC	CASSYSGRAVYGYTF
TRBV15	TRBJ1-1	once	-	TGTGCCACCAGCAGAGATCTGACGAGGACTGTTGAAGCTTTCTTT	CATSRDLTRTVEAFF
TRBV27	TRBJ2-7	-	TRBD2	TGTGCCAGCGTCGGGAGGGCCCACGAGCAGTACTTC	CASVGRAHEQYF
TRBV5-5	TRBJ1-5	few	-	TGTGCCAGCAGCTTGACACAGGTGAATCAGCCCCAGCATTTT	CASSLTQVNQPQHF
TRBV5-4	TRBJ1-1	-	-	TGTGCCAGCAGCTTGGACGGACGGGGTGGGGTCACTGAAGCTTTCTTT	CASSLDGRGGVTEAFF
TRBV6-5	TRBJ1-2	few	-	TGTGCCAGCAGTCCCAGTTTTAACTATGGCTACACCTTC	CASSPSFNYGYTF
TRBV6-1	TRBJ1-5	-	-	TGTGCCAGTGATAATCGACACAATAATCAGCCCCAGCATTTT	CASDNRHNNQPQHF
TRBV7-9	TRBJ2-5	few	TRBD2	TGTGCCAGCAGCTCACCTGCTTCGAGACGGGGGGTACCTACCCAGTACTTC	CASSSPASRRGVPTQYF
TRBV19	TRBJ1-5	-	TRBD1	TGTGCCAGTAGTATTGGACAGGGGAATCAGCCCCAGCATTTT	CASSIGQGNQPQHF
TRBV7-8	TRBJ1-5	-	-	TGTGCCAGCAGCCCCCCCCAGAATAGCAATCAGCCCCAGCATTTT	CASSPPQNSNQPQHF
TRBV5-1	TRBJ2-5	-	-	TGCGCCAGCAGCGGCGGACAAGGGTGGGAGACCCAGTACTTC	CASSGGQGWETQYF
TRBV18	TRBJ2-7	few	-	TGTGCCAGCTCACCACGGAGGGTGGGTACCTACGAGCAGTACTTC	CASSPRRVGTYEQYF
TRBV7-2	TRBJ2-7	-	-	TGTGCTAGCAGCTTAGGACGGAGGACCTACGAGCAGTACTTC	CASSLGRRTYEQYF
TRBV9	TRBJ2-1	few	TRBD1	TGTGCCAGCAGCGTCGATTCGGACAGGAACAATGAGCAGTTCTTC	CASSVDSDRNNEQFF
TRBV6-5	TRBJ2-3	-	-	TGTGCCAGCTCCCGAGCCCCCACAGATACGCAGTATTTT	CASSRAPTDTQYF
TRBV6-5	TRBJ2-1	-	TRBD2	TGTGCCAGCAGTTCTCCCCGGACTAGCGGGACTCGGTTCTTC	CASSSPRTSGTRFF
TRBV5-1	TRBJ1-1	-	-	TGCGCCAGCAGATCCCAACATGGAGCCACTGAAGCTTTCTTT	CASRSQHGATEAFF